Each of the 18 T cell receptor beta chains below was sequenced from the same sample in a study of immune cell composition in non-small cell lung cancer. Normal lung sampling was at least 3 cm from the tumour, as distant as possible. Produced via immunoSEQ multiplex PCR; TCRdb's table is partial and in-frame only. The sample records about 2,000 clones, more than 65% being singletons. What was sequenced was non-adjacent lung tissue. Every receptor here comes from a human donor with non-small cell lung cancer.

This chain uses TRBV7-6 with TRBJ2-2; 7 bases match TRBD1. The CDR3 runs 16 residues. Losses at the gene ends were 2 bases for V and 6 bases for J; bases not matched to a gene: 9. Germline CDR1 and CDR2: SGHVS and FNYEAQ. CDR3 sequence reads: CASSLRQGYESGELFF. The DNA for the CDR3 is TGTGCCAGCAGCTTAAGACAGGGCTACGAGTCCGGGGAGCTGTTTTTT.

This clone has just a few counts. This chain joins TRBV10-3 and TRBJ2-5; the D gene is possibly TRBD1 (6 bases). The CDR3 covers 14 residues. Germline CDR1 ENHRY, CDR2 SYGVKD. V gave up 10 bases and J gave up 2 bases, with 17 bases separating them. For the CDR3, the DNA is TGTGCCACCTCGCTGGGGGCAGAGCAAGAGACCCAGTACTTC. It encodes CATSLGAEQETQYF.

The gene calls are TRBV7-2 and TRBJ2-7; D is possibly TRBD1 (5 bases). Germline V gives CDR1 SGHTA, CDR2 FQGNSA. This CDR3 region has 13 residues. Trimming took off 3 bases at V and 3 bases at J, with 9 bases between the two ends. The CDR3 bases are TGTGCCAGCAGCTTTAGCCAGGGCTACGAGCAGTACTTC. It translates to CASSFSQGYEQYF.

This clone was counted a few times. V is TRBV19 and J is TRBJ1-4; the D gene is possibly TRBD1 (5 bases). Germline assignment: CDR1 LNHDA and CDR2 SQIVND (reference sequence). The CDR3 totals 14 residues. With 3 bases removed from V and 7 bases from J, the gap between germline ends came to 12 bases. The CDR3 coding sequence is TGTGCCAGTAGTATTTCCAGGGCGACTGAAAAACTGTTTTTT. This sequence encodes CASSISRATEKLFF.

The chain employs TRBV12-5 and TRBJ2-7; 8 bases fit TRBD1. J was trimmed by 0 bases and V by 4 bases; bases with no gene match: 8. The germline V gene has CDR1 LGHNT and CDR2 FRNRAP. This CDR3 has 16 amino acids. CDR3 nucleotides: TGTGCTAGTGGTTGGGGGGACAGGCGAGACTCCTACGAGCAGTACTTC. Protein: CASGWGDRRDSYEQYF.

This clone was picked up one time. The chain employs TRBV27 and TRBJ1-1; D unresolved. Germline V gene data show CDR1 as MNHEY and CDR2 as SMNVEV (reference sequence). Trimming removed 5 bases from V and 0 bases from J, with 16 bases in between. The CDR3 extends over 16 amino acids. CDR3 DNA: TGTGCCAGCAGTATTGAGGGCGGAGGCCTGAACACTGAAGCTTTCTTT. It translates to CASSIEGGGLNTEAFF.

By share of the sample, this clone is medium-sized. The chain links TRBV29-1 to TRBJ1-1; D possibly corresponds to TRBD1 (5 bases). The germline V gene encodes CDR1 SQVTM and CDR2 ANQGSEA. The germline V and J ends were trimmed by 3 bases and 0 bases, with 8 bases remaining between them. This CDR3 comprises 13 residues. The CDR3 sequence: CSVDDSMNTEAFF. The CDR3 nucleotides are TGCAGCGTTGACGACAGCATGAACACTGAAGCTTTCTTT. Complete variable domain (other parts from reference TRBV29-1 and TRBJ1-1): SAVISQKPSRDICQRGTSLTIQCQVDSQVTMMFWYRQQPGQSLTLIATANQGSEATYESGFVIDKFPISRPNLTFSTLTVSNMSPEDSSIYLCSVDDSMNTEAFFGQGTRLTVV.

The chain uses TRBV4-3 and TRBJ1-2, with 7 bases matching TRBD1. After removal of 2 bases from V and 2 bases from J, the junction contained 5 bases not matched to a gene. Germline V gene lookup returns CDR1 LGHNA and CDR2 YSLEER. The CDR3 runs to 15 residues. CDR3 bases: TGCGCCAGCAGCCAAAACGACAGGGCGAACTATGGCTACACCTTC. It translates to CASSQNDRANYGYTF.

The chain employs TRBV4-3 and TRBJ2-7; D may be TRBD2 (6 bases). There are 14 residues in the CDR3. With 6 bases removed from V and 4 bases from J, the gap between germline ends came to 16 bases. From germline, CDR1 is LGHNA and CDR2 YSLEER. CDR3 sequence: CASSPLRGTYEQYF. The CDR3 nucleotides read TGCGCCAGCAGTCCACTCCGGGGGACTTACGAGCAGTACTTC.

CDR3 in DNA: TGCGCCAGCAGCCAAGGCGGGGGGGCCGGGAATCAAGAGACCCAGTACTTC. Its translation: CASSQGGGAGNQETQYF. The chain carries TRBV4-1 and TRBJ2-5; 9 nucleotides line up with TRBD2. Per germline, CDR1 MGHRA and CDR2 YSYEKL. With V trimmed by 1 base and J by 2 bases, 8 bases remained unmatched. This CDR3 comprises 17 residues.

The V gene is TRBV2, the J gene TRBJ2-1; 10 nucleotides line up with TRBD1. This CDR3 is 13 amino acids long. Unmatched junction bases numbered 4, after V lost 6 bases and J lost 8 bases. Germline V lookup: CDR1 SNHLY, CDR2 FYNNEI. The CDR3, as DNA: TGTGCCAGCAGGGGGACAGGGGTGCATGAGCAGTTCTTC. Protein sequence: CASRGTGVHEQFF.

The chain couples TRBV27 to TRBJ2-7; possibly TRBD2 for D (6 bases). In germline, CDR1 is MNHEY, CDR2 SMNVEV (reference sequence). Trimming left V 6 bases short and J 3 bases short, with 15 bases between. CDR3 length: 14 amino acids. The CDR3, as DNA: TGTGCCAGCAGCCCCAAGCGGGCCGGCTACGAGCAGTACTTC. Translation: CASSPKRAGYEQYF.

This clone has just one count. The CDR3 is CASSERRGGADTQYF. The CDR3 DNA is TGCGCCAGCAGTGAGAGGCGGGGGGGGGCAGATACGCAGTATTTT. The chain employs TRBV10-2 and TRBJ2-3; 9 bases fit TRBD2. This CDR3 contains 15 residues. Trimming removed 2 bases from V and 4 bases from J; junction bases left unmatched: 4. Germline V gene data show CDR1 as WSHSY and CDR2 as SAAADI.

The table lists this clone with a count of one. This sequence joins TRBV10-3 and TRBJ2-2; D unclear. The V and J ends lost 3 bases and 6 bases respectively, with 8 bases between them. The germline CDR1 and CDR2 sequences are ENHRY and SYGVKD. This CDR3 spans 13 amino acids. Here the CDR3 reads CAISDRSAGELFF. CDR3 DNA: TGTGCCATCAGTGACCGGAGTGCCGGGGAGCTGTTTTTT.

Relative to its sample, this clone is medium-sized. The gene calls are TRBV9 and TRBJ1-6; 7 bases line up with TRBD1. This CDR3 contains 15 residues. V was pared by 2 bases and J by 5 bases, with 4 bases of the junction left unmatched. Germline V gene lookup returns CDR1 SGDLS and CDR2 YYNGEE. As DNA, the CDR3 is TGTGCCAGCAGCGTCTGGGACAGTAATAATTCACCCCTCCACTTT. Encoded protein: CASSVWDSNNSPLHF.

This chain joins TRBV27 and TRBJ2-3, with 9 bases lining up with TRBD1. J was trimmed by 2 bases and V by 3 bases; bases with no gene match: 12. The CDR3 contains 18 residues. Per the germline V gene, CDR1 is MNHEY and CDR2 is SMNVEV (reference sequence). CDR3 sequence (DNA): TGTGCCAGCAGTTTCTCTCTCCCGGGACAGGGCTTCACAGATACGCAGTATTTT. Protein sequence: CASSFSLPGQGFTDTQYF.

The chain links TRBV5-6 to TRBJ2-6; D possibly corresponds to TRBD2 (5 bases). The CDR3 covers 14 residues. V lost 5 bases to trimming and J lost 2 bases, with 8 bases between them. Germline V gives CDR1 SGHDT, CDR2 YYEEEE. The CDR3 nucleotides read TGTGCCAGCAGTCGGGGTACTGGGGCCAACGTCCTGACTTTC. It yields the protein CASSRGTGANVLTF.

CDR3: CASSYPIMTATYEQYF. CDR3 bases: TGTGCCAGCAGTTACCCCATCATGACAGCCACCTACGAGCAGTACTTC. The V call is TRBV6-6, the J call TRBJ2-7; D is perhaps TRBD1 (5 bases). Trimming took off 2 bases at V and 2 bases at J, with 16 bases between the two ends. Germline lookup yields CDR1 MNHNY and CDR2 SVGAGI (reference sequence). This CDR3 contains 16 residues.